The 9 T cell receptor beta chains presented below share a single source sample, sequenced in a study of cytomegalovirus exposure and HLA in healthy donors. The PCR made use of 60 Vbeta and 13 Jbeta primers. The protocol was immunoSEQ multiplex PCR, while the TCRdb copy is restricted to in-frame clones and leaves out a portion. The sample lists 140,000 to 150,000 clones; 70% to 85% were seen once. Source material: PBMCs. These receptors were taken from a male donor in good health and CMV-seronegative.

The chain combines TRBV7-9 with TRBJ1-1; D might be TRBD1 (6 bases). Trimming removed 6 bases at V and 4 bases at J, with 18 bases between. Germline-derived CDR1 and CDR2 are SEHNR and FQNEAQ (reference sequence). This CDR3 is 15 amino acids long. The DNA of the CDR3 is TGTGCCAGCAGGCCACGCCAGGGGTTTGGCACTGAAGCTTTCTTT. Amino acid sequence: CASRPRQGFGTEAFF.

This clone has only one observation. The V gene is TRBV7-8, the J gene TRBJ1-1, with a possible D match to TRBD1 (6 bases). In germline, CDR1 is SGHVS, CDR2 FQNEAQ. Trimming shortened V by 3 bases and J by 2 bases, and 10 bases separated the two germline ends. The CDR3 has 14 residues. The CDR3 nucleotides are TGTGCCAGCAGCTTTAACAGGGCTAACACTGAAGCTTTCTTT. Amino acids: CASSFNRANTEAFF.

The chain is built from TRBV4-1 and TRBJ2-7, with 9 bases fitting TRBD1. This CDR3 has 14 amino acids. V dropped 4 bases and J dropped 6; count of bases not matched to a gene: 7. The germline V gene has CDR1 MGHRA and CDR2 YSYEKL. The chain's CDR3 is CASSPRDRVGEQYF. DNA of the CDR3: TGCGCCAGCAGCCCCCGGGACAGGGTTGGCGAGCAGTACTTC.

The chain combines TRBV7-2 with TRBJ2-5; the D gene is possibly TRBD2 (5 bases). CDR3 length: 15 residues. CDR1 is SGHTA and CDR2 is FQGNSA in the germline V gene. With 1 base removed from V and 4 bases from J, the gap between germline ends came to 13 bases. CDR3 in amino acids: CASSLDSTRGETQYF. As DNA, the CDR3 is TGTGCCAGCAGCTTAGACTCAACCCGGGGAGAGACCCAGTACTTC. Full variable domain (outside the CDR3, taken from reference TRBV7-2 and TRBJ2-5): GAGVSQSPSNKVTEKGKDVELRCDPISGHTALYWYRQSLGQGLEFLIYFQGNSAPDKSGLPSDRFSAERTGGSVSTLTIQRTQQEDSAVYLCASSLDSTRGETQYFGPGTRLLVL.

This chain links TRBV18 with TRBJ2-7; 12 bases agree with TRBD1. Unmatched junction bases numbered 13, after V lost 3 bases and J lost 4 bases. The germline V gene has CDR1 KGHSH and CDR2 LQKENI. The CDR3 is made up of 18 amino acids. The CDR3 loop reads CASSPLPPRDRGLYEQYF. The DNA of the CDR3 is TGTGCCAGCTCACCCCTTCCTCCCCGGGACAGGGGGCTTTACGAGCAGTACTTC.

The rearrangement links TRBV4-1 to TRBJ1-1; 8 nucleotides align to TRBD1. The germline V gene encodes CDR1 MGHRA and CDR2 YSYEKL. CDR3 length: 12 amino acids. V lost 2 bases, J lost 11 bases, and 4 bases stayed unmatched. As DNA, the CDR3 is TGCGCCAGCAGCCAACCGACAGGGGTGGCTTTCTTT. It codes for CASSQPTGVAFF.

In DNA, the CDR3 is TGTGCCAGCAGCTCCAAGGGCCAGGGCCCCTACGAGCAGTACTTC. Encoded protein: CASSSKGQGPYEQYF. The J gene is TRBJ2-7, the V gene TRBV5-4, with D tentatively TRBD1 (5 bases). V shed 3 bases and J shed 2 bases, with 15 bases lying between them. The CDR3 totals 15 residues. CDR1 and CDR2 from the germline V gene are SGHNT and YYREEE (reference sequence).

The rearrangement uses TRBV28 and TRBJ1-1; D is uncertain. Looked up from germline, CDR1 is MDHEN and CDR2 is SYDVKM. The CDR3 is made up of 16 amino acids. Trimming left V 2 bases short and J 2 bases short, with 15 bases between. The CDR3 region has the DNA TGTGCCAGCAGTTTAACCTTTGGGCCTGGCAACACTGAAGCTTTCTTT. Protein sequence: CASSLTFGPGNTEAFF.

The V gene is TRBV2, the J gene TRBJ1-5, with 10 bases lining up with TRBD1. Trimming removed 9 bases from V and 4 bases from J; junction bases left unmatched: 6. Germline V gene sequence: CDR1 SNHLY, CDR2 FYNNEI. This CDR3 region has 14 residues. CDR3 in DNA: TGTGCCAGTGAACGGGACAGGGGAAATCAGCCCCAGCATTTT. It is translated as CASERDRGNQPQHF. Drawing the rest from reference TRBV2 and TRBJ1-5, the complete variable domain is EPEVTQTPSHQVTQMGQEVILRCVPISNHLYFYWYRQILGQKVEFLVSFYNNEISEKSEIFDDQFSVERPDGSNFTLKIRSTKLEDSAMYFCASERDRGNQPQHFGDGTRLSIL.